The TCR beta chain under discussion was sequenced for a study of graft-versus-host responses after intestinal transplantation. The CDR3 consists of 14 residues. Trimming removed 2 bases from V and 3 bases from J, with 12 bases in between. CDR1 is SGHKS and CDR2 is YYEKEE in the germline V gene (reference sequence). The repertoire was sequenced with immunoSEQ multiplex PCR; TCRdb's copy has only in-frame clones and lacks some. The sample carries some 15,000 clones, 75% to 90% recorded once. The TCR originated in a human patient who received an intestinal transplant, so some T cells may come from the graft donor. The sample in question was PBMCs, obtained roughly 110 days after intestinal transplant. V is TRBV5-5 and J is TRBJ2-7; D remains unclear. CDR3 coding DNA: TGTGCCAGCAGCTTTAGTTCTGGGGACTACGAGCAGTACTTC. Translated, it gives CASSFSSGDYEQYF.